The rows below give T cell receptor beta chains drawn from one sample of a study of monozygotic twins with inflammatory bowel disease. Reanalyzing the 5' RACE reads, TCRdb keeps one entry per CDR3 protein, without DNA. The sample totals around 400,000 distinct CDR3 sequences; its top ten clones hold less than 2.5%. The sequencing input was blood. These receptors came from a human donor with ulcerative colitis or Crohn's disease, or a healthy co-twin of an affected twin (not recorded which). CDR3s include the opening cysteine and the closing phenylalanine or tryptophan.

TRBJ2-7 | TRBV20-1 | CSARTLGAGGPGEQYF
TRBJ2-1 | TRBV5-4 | CASSSGQGRNEQFF
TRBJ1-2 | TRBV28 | CASSFQSLLGYTF
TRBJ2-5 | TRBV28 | CASRNVDQETQYF
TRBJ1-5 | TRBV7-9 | CASSLDLRPQHF
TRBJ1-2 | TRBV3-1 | CASSQPDRPEYGYTF
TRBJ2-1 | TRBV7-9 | CASSPGTGNEQFF
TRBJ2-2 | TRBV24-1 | CATSDPGTGRAGELFF
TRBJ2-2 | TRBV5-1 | CASSIAGSVTGELFF
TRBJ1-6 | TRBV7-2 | CASSFQVGNSPLHF
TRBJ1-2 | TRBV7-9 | CASSPGRGYTF
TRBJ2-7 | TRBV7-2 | CASSLSGGVSYEQYF
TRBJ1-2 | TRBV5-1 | CASSLVAGQGQGYTF
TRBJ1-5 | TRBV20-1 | CSARVGQPYSNQPQHF
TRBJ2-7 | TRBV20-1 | CSADWDTRLGYEQYF
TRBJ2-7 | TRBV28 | CASRPGGLYEQYF
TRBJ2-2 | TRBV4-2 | CASSQDKDTGELFF
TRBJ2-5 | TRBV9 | CASSVTQGLGETQYF
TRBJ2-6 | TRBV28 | CASSRDFRGANVLTF
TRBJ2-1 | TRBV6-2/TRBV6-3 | CASSPGTSGSGAYNEQFF
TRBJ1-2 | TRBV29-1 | CSVDSGTGLSGYTF
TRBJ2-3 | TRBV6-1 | CATGRGGLTTDTQYF
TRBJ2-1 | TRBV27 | CASSFRLAGGGSYNEQFF
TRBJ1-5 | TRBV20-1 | CSALQDSNQPQHF
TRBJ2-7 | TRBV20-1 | CSAPSGGSYEQYF
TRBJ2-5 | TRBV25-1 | CASSEGGEETQYF
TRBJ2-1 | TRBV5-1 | CASSLSGGAYNEQFF
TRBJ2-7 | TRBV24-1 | CATGGVLRHEQYF
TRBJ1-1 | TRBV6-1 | CASSGTENTEAFF
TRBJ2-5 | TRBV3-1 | CASSSRLAGGETQYF
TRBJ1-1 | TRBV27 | CASSLSRVGGATEAFF
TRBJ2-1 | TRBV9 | CASSVRGDPYNEQFF
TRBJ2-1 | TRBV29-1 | CSVDGLEGGGYNEQFF
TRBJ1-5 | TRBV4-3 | CASSPIVVGLGNQPQHF
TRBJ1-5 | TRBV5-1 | CASSLGWTEDQPQHF
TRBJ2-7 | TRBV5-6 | CASSLGDSDEQYF
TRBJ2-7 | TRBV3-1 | CASAPGLFYEQYF
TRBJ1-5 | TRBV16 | CASSQLGQANQPQHF
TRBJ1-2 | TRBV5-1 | CASSHGLGPVSNYGYTF
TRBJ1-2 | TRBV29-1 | CSVAARAYGYTF
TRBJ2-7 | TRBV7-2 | CASSQRLHHEQYF
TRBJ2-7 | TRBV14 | CASSPWGVSYEQYF
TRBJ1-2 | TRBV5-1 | CASSVTGGDSSAGYTF
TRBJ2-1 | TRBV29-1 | CSILPIVIGEQFF
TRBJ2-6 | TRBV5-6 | CASSPVWDSGANVLTF
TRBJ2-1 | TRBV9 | CASSVLAGSDNEQFF
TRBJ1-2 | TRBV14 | CASSQRGNYGYTF
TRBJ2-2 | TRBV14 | CASSQDGGPGTGELFF
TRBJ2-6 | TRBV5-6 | CASSLGLPFGANVLTF
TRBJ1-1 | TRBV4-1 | CASSQGGGKGGIQTEAFF
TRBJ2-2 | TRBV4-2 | CASSRAGQNTGELFF
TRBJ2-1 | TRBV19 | CASKREAEFYFSYNEQFF
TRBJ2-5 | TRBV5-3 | CARSLVFSSGIGEETQYF
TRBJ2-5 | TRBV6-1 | CASSPWTSGGETQYF
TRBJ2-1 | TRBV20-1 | CSAVAVTSNEQFF
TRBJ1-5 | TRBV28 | CASSPVGPVNQPQHF
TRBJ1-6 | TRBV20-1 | CSARGVSGKISPLHF
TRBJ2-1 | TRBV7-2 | CASSGLRDRGYGEQFF
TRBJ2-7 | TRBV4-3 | CASSQDPYQAGDTYEQYF